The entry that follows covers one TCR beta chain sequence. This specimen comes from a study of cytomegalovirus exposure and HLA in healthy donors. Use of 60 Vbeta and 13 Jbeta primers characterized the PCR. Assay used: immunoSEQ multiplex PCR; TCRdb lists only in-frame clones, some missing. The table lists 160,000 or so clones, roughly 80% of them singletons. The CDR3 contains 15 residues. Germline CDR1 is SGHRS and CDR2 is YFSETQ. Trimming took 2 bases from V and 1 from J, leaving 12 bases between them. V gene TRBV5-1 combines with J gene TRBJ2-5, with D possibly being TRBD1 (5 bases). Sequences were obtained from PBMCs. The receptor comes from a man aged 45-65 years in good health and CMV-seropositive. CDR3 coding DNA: TGCGCCAGCAGCTTTAGGGGTTTCACCCAAGAGACCCAGTACTTC. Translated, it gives CASSFRGFTQETQYF. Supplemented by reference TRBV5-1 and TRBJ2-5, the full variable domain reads KAGVTQTPRYLIKTRGQQVTLSCSPISGHRSVSWYQQTPGQGLQFLFEYFSETQRNKGNFPGRFSGRQFSNSRSEMNVSTLELGDSALYLCASSFRGFTQETQYFGPGTRLLVL.